This T cell receptor (beta chain) was identified during a study of blood T cell repertoires in COVID-19. Study overall: Sites across the United States, Italy and Spain contributed samples from acute and convalescent COVID-19.

Original handling: Cell counts per sample came from amplifying reference gene primers. The repertoire was sequenced with immunoSEQ multiplex PCR; TCRdb's copy has only in-frame clones and lacks some. D and trimming come from the DNA, and the V and J calls and clone size come from that table. The sample yields some 360,000 clones, about 87% seen once. CDR1 and CDR2 from the germline V gene are SGHAT and FQNNGV. The CDR3 has 15 residues. Trimming at V came to 5 bases and at J to 5 bases, leaving 10 bases not matched to a gene. The chain recombines TRBV11-2 with TRBJ2-7; 9 bases line up with TRBD1. The sample consisted of peripheral blood. The sequence came from a woman aged 60 to 75 with COVID-19, enrolled during active disease. The CDR3 coding sequence is TGTGCCAGCAGCGACTGGACAGGGGTCGGGAACGAGCAGTACTTC. Protein product: CASSDWTGVGNEQYF.